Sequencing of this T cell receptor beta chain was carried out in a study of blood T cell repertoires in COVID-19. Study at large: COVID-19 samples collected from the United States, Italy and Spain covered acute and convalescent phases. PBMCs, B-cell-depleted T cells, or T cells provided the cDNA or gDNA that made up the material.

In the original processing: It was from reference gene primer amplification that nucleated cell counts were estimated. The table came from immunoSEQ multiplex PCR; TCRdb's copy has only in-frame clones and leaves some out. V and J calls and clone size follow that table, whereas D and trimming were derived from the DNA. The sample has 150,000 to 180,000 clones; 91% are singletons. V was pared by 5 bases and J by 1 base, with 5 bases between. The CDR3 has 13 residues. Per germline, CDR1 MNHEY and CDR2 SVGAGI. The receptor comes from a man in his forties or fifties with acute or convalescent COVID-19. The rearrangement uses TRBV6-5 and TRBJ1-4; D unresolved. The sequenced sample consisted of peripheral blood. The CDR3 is CASSLRTNEKLFF. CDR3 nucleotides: TGTGCCAGCAGTCTGAGAACTAATGAAAAACTGTTTTTT.